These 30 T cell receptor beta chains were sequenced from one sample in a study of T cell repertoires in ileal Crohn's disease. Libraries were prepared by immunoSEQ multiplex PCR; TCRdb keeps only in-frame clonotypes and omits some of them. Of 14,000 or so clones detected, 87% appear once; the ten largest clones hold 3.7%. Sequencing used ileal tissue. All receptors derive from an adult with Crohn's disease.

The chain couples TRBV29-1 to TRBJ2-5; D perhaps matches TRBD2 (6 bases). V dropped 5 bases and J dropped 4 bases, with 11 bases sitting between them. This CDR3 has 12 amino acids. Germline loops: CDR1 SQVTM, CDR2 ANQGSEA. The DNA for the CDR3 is TGCAGCGTTACTAGCCTCTTAGAGACCCAGTACTTC. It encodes CSVTSLLETQYF.

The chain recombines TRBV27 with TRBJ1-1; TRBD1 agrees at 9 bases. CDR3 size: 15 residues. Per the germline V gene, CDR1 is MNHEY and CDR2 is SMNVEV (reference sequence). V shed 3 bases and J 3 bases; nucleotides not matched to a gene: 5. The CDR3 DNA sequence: TGTGCCAGCAGTTTCTCGGGACAGGGCCACACTGAAGCTTTCTTT. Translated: CASSFSGQGHTEAFF.

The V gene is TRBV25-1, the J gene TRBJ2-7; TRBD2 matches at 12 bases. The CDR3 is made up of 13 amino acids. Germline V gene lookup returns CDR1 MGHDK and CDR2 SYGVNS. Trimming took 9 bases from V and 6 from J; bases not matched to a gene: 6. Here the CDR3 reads CASTLAGGIEQYF. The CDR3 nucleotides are TGTGCCAGTACCCTAGCGGGAGGGATCGAGCAGTACTTC.

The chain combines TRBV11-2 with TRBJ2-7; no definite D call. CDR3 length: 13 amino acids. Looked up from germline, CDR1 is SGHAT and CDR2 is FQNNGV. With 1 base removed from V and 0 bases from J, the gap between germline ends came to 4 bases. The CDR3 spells CASSLVSSYEQYF. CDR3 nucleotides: TGTGCCAGCAGCTTAGTTAGCTCCTACGAGCAGTACTTC. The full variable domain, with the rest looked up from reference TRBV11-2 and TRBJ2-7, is EAGVAQSPRYKIIEKRQSVAFWCNPISGHATLYWYQQILGQGPKLLIQFQNNGVVDDSQLPKDRFSAERLKGVDSTLKIQPAKLEDSAVYLCASSLVSSYEQYFGPGTRLTVT.

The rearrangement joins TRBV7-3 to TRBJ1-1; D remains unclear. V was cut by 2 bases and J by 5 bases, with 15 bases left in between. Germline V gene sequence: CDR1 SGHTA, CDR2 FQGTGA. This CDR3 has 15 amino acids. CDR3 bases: TGTGCCAGCAGCTTAGTTGGAACAGTTGGTACTGAAGCTTTCTTT. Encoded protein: CASSLVGTVGTEAFF.

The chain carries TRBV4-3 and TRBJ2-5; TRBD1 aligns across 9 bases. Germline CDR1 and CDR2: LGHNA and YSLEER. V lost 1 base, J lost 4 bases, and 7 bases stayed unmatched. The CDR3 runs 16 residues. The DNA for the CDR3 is TGCGCCAGCAGCCAAGGAGGGGGACAGGGAGGAGAGACCCAGTACTTC. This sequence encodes CASSQGGGQGGETQYF.

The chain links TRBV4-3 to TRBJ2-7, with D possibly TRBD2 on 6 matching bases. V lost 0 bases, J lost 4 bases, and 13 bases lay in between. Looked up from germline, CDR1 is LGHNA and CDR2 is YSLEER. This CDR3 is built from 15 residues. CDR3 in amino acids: CASSQDGSGRYEQYF. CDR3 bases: TGCGCCAGCAGCCAAGATGGGTCAGGGAGGTACGAGCAGTACTTC.

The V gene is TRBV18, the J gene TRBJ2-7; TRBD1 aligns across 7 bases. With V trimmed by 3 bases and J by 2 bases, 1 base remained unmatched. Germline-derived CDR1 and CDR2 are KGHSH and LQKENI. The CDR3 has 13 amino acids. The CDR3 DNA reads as TGTGCCAGCTCACCGCAGGGGGCCTACGAGCAGTACTTC. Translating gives CASSPQGAYEQYF.

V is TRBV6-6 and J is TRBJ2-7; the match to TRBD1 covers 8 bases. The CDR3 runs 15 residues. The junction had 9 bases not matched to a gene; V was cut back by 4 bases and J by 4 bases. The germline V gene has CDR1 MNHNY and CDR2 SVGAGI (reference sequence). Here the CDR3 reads CASSLTGGPTYEQYF. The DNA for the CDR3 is TGTGCCAGCAGTTTAACAGGGGGGCCTACGTACGAGCAGTACTTC.

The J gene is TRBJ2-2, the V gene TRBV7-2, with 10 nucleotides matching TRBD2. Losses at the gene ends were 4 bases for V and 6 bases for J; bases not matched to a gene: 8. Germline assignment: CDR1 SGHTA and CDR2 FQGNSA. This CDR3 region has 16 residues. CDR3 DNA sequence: TGTGCCAGCAGCTGGAAACTAGCGGGGTTTTCCGGGGAGCTGTTTTTT. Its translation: CASSWKLAGFSGELFF.

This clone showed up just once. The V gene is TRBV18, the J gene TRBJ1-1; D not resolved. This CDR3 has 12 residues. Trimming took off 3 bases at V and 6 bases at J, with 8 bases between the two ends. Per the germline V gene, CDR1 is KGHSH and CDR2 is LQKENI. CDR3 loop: CASSPPGAEAFF. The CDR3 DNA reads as TGTGCCAGCTCACCCCCTGGAGCTGAAGCTTTCTTT.

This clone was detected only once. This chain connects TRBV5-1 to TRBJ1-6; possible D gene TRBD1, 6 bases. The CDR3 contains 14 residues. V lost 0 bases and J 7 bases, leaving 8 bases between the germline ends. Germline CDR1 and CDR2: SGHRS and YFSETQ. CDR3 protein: CASSLATGNSPLHF. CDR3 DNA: TGCGCCAGCAGCTTGGCTACAGGGAATTCACCCCTCCACTTT.

The CDR3 loop is CASSLQLGGDEKLFF. CDR3 coding DNA: TGTGCCAGCAGCCTTCAGCTGGGGGGGGATGAAAAACTGTTTTTT. The chain links TRBV6-5 to TRBJ1-4, with TRBD1 as a possible D gene (5 bases). The CDR3 sequence is 15 residues long. Between the trimmed V and J ends, which lost 6 bases and 6 bases, there was a span of 17 bases. Germline CDR1 and CDR2: MNHEY and SVGAGI.

CDR3 DNA: TGTGCCAGCAGCTTCGACGTTGGGACAGCGTTGAGCACCATATATTTT. Its translation is CASSFDVGTALSTIYF. The V gene is TRBV5-5, the J gene TRBJ1-3; TRBD1 aligns across 7 bases. The germline CDR1 and CDR2 sequences are SGHKS and YYEKEE (reference sequence). The CDR3 spans 16 residues. V shed 2 bases, J shed 9 bases, and the junction held 14 bases outside the gene matches.

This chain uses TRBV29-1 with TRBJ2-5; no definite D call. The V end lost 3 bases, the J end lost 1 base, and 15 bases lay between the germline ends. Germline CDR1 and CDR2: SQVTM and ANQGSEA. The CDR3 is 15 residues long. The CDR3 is CSVEFGLVAQETQYF. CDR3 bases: TGCAGCGTTGAGTTCGGTCTAGTCGCCCAAGAGACCCAGTACTTC.

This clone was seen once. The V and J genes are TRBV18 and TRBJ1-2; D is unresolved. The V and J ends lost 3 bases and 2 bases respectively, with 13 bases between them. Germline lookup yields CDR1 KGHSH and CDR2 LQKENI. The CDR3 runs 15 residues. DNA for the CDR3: TGTGCCAGCTCACCCAACCGGCGGGGAAACTATGGCTACACCTTC. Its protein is CASSPNRRGNYGYTF.

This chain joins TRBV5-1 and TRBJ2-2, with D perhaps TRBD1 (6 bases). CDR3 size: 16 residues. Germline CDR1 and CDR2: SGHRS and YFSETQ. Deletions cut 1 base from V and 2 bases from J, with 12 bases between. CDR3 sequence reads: CASSLSGTRNTGELFF. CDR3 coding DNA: TGCGCCAGCAGCTTGTCAGGGACACGAAACACCGGGGAGCTGTTTTTT.

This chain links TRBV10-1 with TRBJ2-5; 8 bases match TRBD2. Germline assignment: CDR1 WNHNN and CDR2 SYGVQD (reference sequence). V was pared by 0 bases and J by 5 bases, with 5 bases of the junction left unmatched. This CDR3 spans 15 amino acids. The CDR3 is CASSESRSGDETQYF. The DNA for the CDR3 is TGCGCCAGCAGTGAGTCCCGTAGCGGGGATGAGACCCAGTACTTC.

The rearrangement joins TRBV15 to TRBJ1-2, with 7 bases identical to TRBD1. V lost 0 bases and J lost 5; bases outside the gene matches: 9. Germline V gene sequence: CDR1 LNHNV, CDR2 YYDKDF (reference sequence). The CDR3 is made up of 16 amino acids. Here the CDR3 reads CATSREQGSIGYGYTF. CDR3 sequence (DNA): TGTGCCACCAGCAGAGAACAGGGGTCGATTGGGTATGGCTACACCTTC.

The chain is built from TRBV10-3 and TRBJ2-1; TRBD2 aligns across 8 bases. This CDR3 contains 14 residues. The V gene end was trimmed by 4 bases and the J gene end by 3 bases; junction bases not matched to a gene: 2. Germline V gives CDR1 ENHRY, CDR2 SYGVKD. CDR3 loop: CAISGSGSYNEQFF. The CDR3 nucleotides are TGTGCCATCAGTGGAAGCGGGAGCTACAATGAGCAGTTCTTC.

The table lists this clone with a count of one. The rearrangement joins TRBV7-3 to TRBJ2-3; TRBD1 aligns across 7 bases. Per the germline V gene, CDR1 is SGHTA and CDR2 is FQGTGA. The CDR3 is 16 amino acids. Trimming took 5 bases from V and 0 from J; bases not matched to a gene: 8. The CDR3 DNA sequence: TGTGCCAGCAGCGTCGGGACAGCCTCTAGCACAGATACGCAGTATTTT. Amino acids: CASSVGTASSTDTQYF.

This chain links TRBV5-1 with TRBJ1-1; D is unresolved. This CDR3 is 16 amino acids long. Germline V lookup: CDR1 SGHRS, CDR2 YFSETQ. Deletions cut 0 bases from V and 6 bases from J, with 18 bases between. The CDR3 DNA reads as TGCGCCAGCAGCTTGGTGGCAAACACCGGGGTCCCTGAAGCTTTCTTT. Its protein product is CASSLVANTGVPEAFF.

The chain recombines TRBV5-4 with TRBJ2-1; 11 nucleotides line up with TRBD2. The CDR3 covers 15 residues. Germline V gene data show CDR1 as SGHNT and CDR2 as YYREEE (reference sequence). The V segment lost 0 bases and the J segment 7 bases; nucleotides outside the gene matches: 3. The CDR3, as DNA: TGTGCCAGCAGCTTGGTTTCTAGCGGGAGGAATGAGCAGTTCTTC. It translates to CASSLVSSGRNEQFF.

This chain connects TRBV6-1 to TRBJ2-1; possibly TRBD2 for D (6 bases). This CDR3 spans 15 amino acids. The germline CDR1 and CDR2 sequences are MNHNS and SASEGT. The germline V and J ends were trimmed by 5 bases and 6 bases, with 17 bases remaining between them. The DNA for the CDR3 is TGTGCCAGCAGTCCCCACCGGGACTCCGGCAATGAGCAGTTCTTC. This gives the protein CASSPHRDSGNEQFF.

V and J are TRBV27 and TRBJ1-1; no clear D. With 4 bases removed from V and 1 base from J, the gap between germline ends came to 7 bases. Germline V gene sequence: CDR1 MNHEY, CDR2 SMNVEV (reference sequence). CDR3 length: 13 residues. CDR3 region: CASSYAGNTEAFF. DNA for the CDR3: TGTGCCAGCAGTTATGCAGGGAACACTGAAGCTTTCTTT.

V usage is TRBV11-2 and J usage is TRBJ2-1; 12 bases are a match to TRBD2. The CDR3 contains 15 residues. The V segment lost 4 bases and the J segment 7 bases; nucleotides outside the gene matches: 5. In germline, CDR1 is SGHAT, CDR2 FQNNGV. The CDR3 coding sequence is TGTGCCAGCAGCTCTAGCGGGGGGGCGGGGAATGAGCAGTTCTTC. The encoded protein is CASSSSGGAGNEQFF. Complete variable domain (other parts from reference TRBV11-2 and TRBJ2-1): EAGVAQSPRYKIIEKRQSVAFWCNPISGHATLYWYQQILGQGPKLLIQFQNNGVVDDSQLPKDRFSAERLKGVDSTLKIQPAKLEDSAVYLCASSSSGGAGNEQFFGPGTRLTVL.

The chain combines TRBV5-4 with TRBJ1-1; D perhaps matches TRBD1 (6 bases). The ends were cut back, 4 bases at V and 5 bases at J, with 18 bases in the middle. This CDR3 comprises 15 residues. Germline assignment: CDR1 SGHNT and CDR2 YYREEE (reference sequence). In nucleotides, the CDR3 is TGTGCCAGCAGCCCCGCGGGGGCGGGGGCAACTGAAGCTTTCTTT. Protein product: CASSPAGAGATEAFF.

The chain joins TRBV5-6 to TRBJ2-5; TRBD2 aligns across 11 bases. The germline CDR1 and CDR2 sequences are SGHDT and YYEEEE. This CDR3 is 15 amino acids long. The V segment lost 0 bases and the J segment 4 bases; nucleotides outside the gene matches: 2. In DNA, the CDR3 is TGTGCCAGCAGCTTGGAACTAGCGGGAGTAGAGACCCAGTACTTC. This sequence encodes CASSLELAGVETQYF.

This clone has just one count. CDR3 sequence (DNA): TGTGCCAGTAGTGCCAGGGACAGGGGGCGAATCGGGGAGCTGTTTTTT. Encoded protein: CASSARDRGRIGELFF. The genes are TRBV19 and TRBJ2-2, with 12 bases lining up with TRBD1. This CDR3 region has 16 residues. The V and J ends lost 5 bases and 7 bases, in that order; junction bases with no gene match: 8. Looked up from germline, CDR1 is LNHDA and CDR2 is SQIVND (reference sequence).

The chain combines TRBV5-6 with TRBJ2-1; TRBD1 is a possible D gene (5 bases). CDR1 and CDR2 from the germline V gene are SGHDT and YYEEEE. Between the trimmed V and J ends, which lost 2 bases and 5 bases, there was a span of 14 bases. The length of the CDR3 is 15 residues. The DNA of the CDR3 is TGTGCCAGCAGCTTCAGGGCGTCAGTTCACAATGAGCAGTTCTTC. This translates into CASSFRASVHNEQFF.